The 7 T cell receptor beta chains in this list originate from one sample, sequenced in a study of T cell repertoires in cytomegalovirus infection. The antigens these receptors bind are not known. TCRdb recomputed calls from the reads with MiXCR, one row per CDR3 protein. This sample yields about a million distinct CDR3 sequences, of which roughly a third are seen a single time; 13% belongs to the top ten. Sequencing was performed on cultured CD8+ T cells from PBMCs, taken from culture after CMV antigen stimulation. The receptors derive from a human donor in good health (CMV status not recorded). Some clones in this sample may be carry-over from other donors' samples.

The V gene is TRBV6-2 or TRBV6-3, the J gene TRBJ2-5; 8 bases fit TRBD2. Germline V gene data show CDR1 as MNHEY and CDR2 as SVGEGT. Unmatched junction bases numbered 10, after V lost 5 bases and J lost 5 bases. This CDR3 region has 15 residues. The CDR3 DNA reads as TGTGCCAGCAGTCCCGGACTAGCCCAGCCGGAGACCCAGTACTTC. Its protein is CASSPGLAQPETQYF.

The CDR3 reads CASSWGQGGDTEAFF. CDR3 sequence (DNA): TGTGCCAGCAGCTGGGGGCAGGGTGGGGACACTGAAGCTTTCTTT. The genes are TRBV5-5 and TRBJ1-1; weak D call: TRBD1 (6 bases). Trimming stripped 3 bases from V and 3 bases from J, with 15 bases between. The CDR3 covers 15 residues. Looked up from germline, CDR1 is SGHKS and CDR2 is YYEKEE (reference sequence).

The V gene is TRBV7-2, the J gene TRBJ2-7, with 7 bases lining up with TRBD1. Germline assignment: CDR1 SGHTA and CDR2 FQGNSA. V lost 1 base to trimming and J lost 1 base; unmatched junction nucleotides: 13. The CDR3 has 18 residues. CDR3 nucleotides: TGTGCCAGCAGCTTAGAAAGGGGGCTCCCCTCCTTTTCCTACGAGCAGTACTTC. As protein: CASSLERGLPSFSYEQYF.

The rearrangement links TRBV27 to TRBJ2-7; 12 positions agree with TRBD2. The CDR3 covers 15 residues. Unmatched junction bases numbered 12, after V lost 6 bases and J lost 9 bases. Per the germline V gene, CDR1 is MNHEY and CDR2 is SMNVEV (reference sequence). DNA for the CDR3: TGTGCCAGCAGCCCTCGGCTGACTAGCGGGGGCGCGCAGTACTTC. This encodes CASSPRLTSGGAQYF.

In this sample, this clonotype turned up a few times. The chain combines TRBV7-9 with TRBJ2-2; D possibly corresponds to TRBD2 (5 bases). Germline-derived CDR1 and CDR2 are SEHNR and FQNEAQ (reference sequence). CDR3 length: 19 residues. Deletions cut 3 bases from V and 3 bases from J, with 23 bases between. In nucleotides, the CDR3 is TGTGCCAGCAGCTTGGGCAGAGATTTCGACTACGATTACACCGGGGAGCTGTTTTTT. It translates to CASSLGRDFDYDYTGELFF.

The V and J genes are TRBV6-5 and TRBJ2-7; D unresolved. This CDR3 comprises 14 residues. V dropped 4 bases and J dropped 1 base, with 11 bases sitting between them. Germline V lookup: CDR1 MNHEY, CDR2 SVGAGI. The CDR3 is CASSLTPGSYEQYF. For the CDR3, the DNA is TGTGCCAGCAGTTTGACGCCGGGTTCCTACGAGCAGTACTTC.

The chain couples TRBV19 to TRBJ1-1, with D perhaps matching TRBD1 (6 bases). The CDR3 runs 15 residues. Trimming removed 5 bases from V and 0 bases from J, with 13 bases in between. CDR1 and CDR2 (germline): LNHDA, SQIVND (reference sequence). CDR3 bases: TGTGCCAGTAGTCTACGATACAGGGTGAACACTGAAGCTTTCTTT. Encoded protein: CASSLRYRVNTEAFF.